The 27 T cell receptor beta chains presented below share a single source sample, sequenced in a study of cytomegalovirus exposure and HLA in healthy donors. 60 Vbeta and 13 Jbeta primers were used in PCR. Some clones are missing from TCRdb's copy, which holds only in-frame ones; the method was immunoSEQ multiplex PCR. This sample's clone table lists 87,000 or so clones. Sequences were obtained from PBMCs. Every receptor here comes from a man aged 45-65 years in good health and CMV-seropositive.

This chain connects TRBV5-6 to TRBJ2-5, with 7 bases matching TRBD1. Germline lookup yields CDR1 SGHDT and CDR2 YYEEEE. The CDR3 covers 14 residues. V lost 4 bases and J lost 3; bases outside the gene matches: 6. This chain's CDR3 is CASSVRGTKETQYF. The CDR3 DNA is TGTGCCAGCAGCGTCAGGGGGACCAAAGAGACCCAGTACTTC. Full variable domain (outside the CDR3, taken from reference TRBV5-6 and TRBJ2-5): DAGVTQSPTHLIKTRGQQVTLRCSPKSGHDTVSWYQQALGQGPQFIFQYYEEEERQRGNFPDRFSGHQFPNYSSELNVNALLLGDSALYLCASSVRGTKETQYFGPGTRLLVL.

The chain joins TRBV29-1 to TRBJ2-1; 7 nucleotides line up with TRBD2. This CDR3 is 14 amino acids long. CDR1 is SQVTM and CDR2 is ANQGSEA in the germline V gene. The trim removed 0 bases at V and 10 bases at J, leaving 9 bases unmatched. The CDR3: CSVEDAAGVGEQFF. CDR3 DNA sequence: TGCAGCGTTGAAGATGCGGCGGGAGTAGGAGAGCAGTTCTTC.

The chain uses TRBV11-3 and TRBJ2-2, with TRBD1 identical over 8 bases. CDR3 size: 15 residues. V lost 1 base to trimming and J lost 7 bases; unmatched junction nucleotides: 5. Germline CDR1 reads SGHNT; CDR2 reads YENEEA. The CDR3 coding sequence is TGTGCCAGCAGCTTAGGTCCAGGGGGCAACGGGGAGCTGTTTTTT. Protein sequence: CASSLGPGGNGELFF. Together with reference TRBV11-3 and TRBJ2-2, the CDR3 gives the full variable domain: EAGVVQSPRYKIIEKKQPVAFWCNPISGHNTLYWYLQNLGQGPELLIRYENEEAVDDSQLPKDRFSAERLKGVDSTLKIQPAELGDSAVYLCASSLGPGGNGELFFGEGSRLTVL.

This CDR3 reads CASSQDLSGATEAFF. The CDR3 DNA is TGCGCCAGCAGCCAAGACCTATCAGGGGCGACTGAAGCTTTCTTT. The chain links TRBV4-3 to TRBJ1-1; D may be TRBD1 (6 bases). V was pared by 0 bases and J by 5 bases, with 13 bases between. The germline V gene has CDR1 LGHNA and CDR2 YSLEER. This CDR3 has 15 amino acids.

The chain couples TRBV28 to TRBJ1-2; D remains unclear. Per germline, CDR1 MDHEN and CDR2 SYDVKM. With 2 bases removed from V and 8 bases from J, the gap between germline ends came to 15 bases. This CDR3 spans 14 amino acids. The CDR3 sequence is CASSLRVGVQGYTF. The CDR3 DNA reads TGTGCCAGCAGTTTAAGGGTCGGGGTCCAGGGCTACACCTTC.

J is TRBJ1-3 and V is TRBV6-5; D is undetermined. Per germline, CDR1 MNHEY and CDR2 SVGAGI. This CDR3 region has 16 residues. V shed 0 bases and J shed 5 bases, with 14 bases lying between them. The CDR3 spells CASSYSFGTDRNTIYF. The CDR3 coding sequence is TGTGCCAGCAGTTACTCGTTCGGAACAGATCGAAACACCATATATTTT.

The chain joins TRBV30 to TRBJ1-3; D is unresolved. This CDR3 has 11 residues. Germline CDR1 and CDR2: GTSNPN and SVGIG (reference sequence). Trimming removed 3 bases at V and 3 bases at J, with 3 bases between. The CDR3 DNA sequence: TGTGCCTGGAGCATTGGAAACACCATATATTTT. It encodes CAWSIGNTIYF. Full variable domain (missing parts from reference TRBV30 and TRBJ1-3): SQTIHQWPATLVQPVGSPLSLECTVEGTSNPNLYWYRQAAGRGLQLLFYSVGIGQISSEVPQNLSASRPQDRQFILSSKKLLLSDSGFYLCAWSIGNTIYFGEGSWLTVV.

The genes are TRBV19 and TRBJ1-1; 10 bases line up with TRBD1. Germline lookup yields CDR1 LNHDA and CDR2 SQIVND (reference sequence). Trimming removed 3 bases from V and 6 bases from J; junction bases left unmatched: 22. The CDR3 consists of 20 residues. The CDR3 coding sequence is TGTGCCAGTAGTATTGACAGGGGGCGATTGGTGATGGGTCCGGCCCCTGAAGCTTTCTTT. It specifies CASSIDRGRLVMGPAPEAFF.

The chain combines TRBV30 with TRBJ1-6, with D possibly TRBD1 on 5 matching bases. The CDR3 runs to 13 residues. The V end lost 5 bases, the J end lost 7 bases, and 12 bases lay between the germline ends. Germline CDR1 is GTSNPN and CDR2 is SVGIG (reference sequence). CDR3 protein: CAWAPWGNSPLHF. The CDR3 coding sequence is TGTGCCTGGGCCCCATGGGGCAATTCACCCCTCCACTTT.

The V and J genes are TRBV10-3 and TRBJ1-2, with D possibly TRBD1 on 6 matching bases. Germline V gene lookup returns CDR1 ENHRY and CDR2 SYGVKD. Trimming stripped 4 bases from V and 4 bases from J, with 16 bases between. The CDR3 loop spans 15 amino acids. CDR3 in DNA: TGTGCCATCAGTGTATTACAGGGCTTCACCTATGGCTACACCTTC. It yields the protein CAISVLQGFTYGYTF.

The gene calls are TRBV7-3 and TRBJ2-3; no clear D. Germline CDR1 reads SGHTA; CDR2 reads FQGTGA. Trimming left V 6 bases short and J 0 bases short, with 7 bases between. The CDR3 is 13 amino acids. The CDR3 sequence: CASSPGSTDTQYF. The CDR3 DNA is TGTGCCAGCAGTCCGGGTAGCACAGATACGCAGTATTTT.

The J gene is TRBJ2-7, the V gene TRBV19, with 9 nucleotides matching TRBD2. The CDR3 is 15 residues long. The germline gives CDR1 LNHDA, CDR2 SQIVND (reference sequence). Trimming took 3 bases from V and 2 from J; bases not matched to a gene: 5. CDR3 DNA sequence: TGTGCCAGTAGTATCCCAGCGGGAGGAACCTACGAGCAGTACTTC. This sequence encodes CASSIPAGGTYEQYF.

The CDR3 nucleotides are TGTGCCAGTATAGGGACAGATACCCTCTCTAACACTGAAGCTTTCTTT. It encodes CASIGTDTLSNTEAFF. This rearrangement joins TRBV19 to TRBJ1-1, with 7 bases matching TRBD1. The CDR3 spans 16 residues. Germline lookup yields CDR1 LNHDA and CDR2 SQIVND (reference sequence). V lost 7 bases and J lost 2; bases outside the gene matches: 13.

The chain carries TRBV18 and TRBJ2-2; possible D gene TRBD1, 6 bases. The CDR3 loop spans 19 amino acids. The germline CDR1 and CDR2 sequences are KGHSH and LQKENI. V was shortened by 1 base and J by 0 bases, with 18 bases between the two germline ends. The CDR3 loop reads CASSPLSLTGATNTGELFF. CDR3 sequence (DNA): TGTGCCAGCTCACCACTTTCGCTGACAGGCGCTACGAACACCGGGGAGCTGTTTTTT.

The rearrangement joins TRBV28 to TRBJ1-5, with D unresolved. Germline CDR1 and CDR2: MDHEN and SYDVKM. This CDR3 spans 13 amino acids. The V and J ends lost 2 bases and 5 bases respectively, with 7 bases between them. The chain's CDR3 is CASSLPGDQPQHF. CDR3 coding DNA: TGTGCCAGCAGTTTACCAGGTGATCAGCCCCAGCATTTT.

V and J are TRBV5-1 and TRBJ1-5, with TRBD1 matching over 9 bases. The CDR3 extends over 15 amino acids. The germline gives CDR1 SGHRS, CDR2 YFSETQ. Trimming removed 4 bases from V and 5 bases from J; junction bases left unmatched: 7. CDR3 sequence reads: CASSLSGQGDQPQHF. The CDR3 DNA reads as TGCGCCAGCAGCCTTTCGGGACAGGGTGATCAGCCCCAGCATTTT.

The rearrangement uses TRBV29-1 and TRBJ2-7, with 9 bases aligning to TRBD2. The CDR3 has 14 amino acids. The ends lost 6 bases at V and 1 base at J; junction bases unmatched: 7. The germline V gene encodes CDR1 SQVTM and CDR2 ANQGSEA. CDR3 DNA: TGCAGCGTGGCCCTAGCGGGACGATCCTACGAGCAGTACTTC. Translating gives CSVALAGRSYEQYF.

The genes are TRBV13 and TRBJ2-2; D is possibly TRBD2 (6 bases). V gave up 4 bases and J gave up 3 bases, with 21 bases separating them. Per the germline V gene, CDR1 is PRHDT and CDR2 is FYEKMQ (reference sequence). The CDR3 covers 18 residues. The DNA of the CDR3 is TGTGCCAGCAGCTCAAATAGTTGGGGGGAGAGGGACACCGGGGAGCTGTTTTTT. It codes for CASSSNSWGERDTGELFF. The variable domain in full, with the rest retrieved from reference TRBV13 and TRBJ2-2, is AAGVIQSPRHLIKEKRETATLKCYPIPRHDTVYWYQQGPGQDPQFLISFYEKMQSDKGSIPDRFSAQQFSDYHSELNMSSLELGDSALYFCASSSNSWGERDTGELFFGEGSRLTVL.

Here the CDR3 DNA reads TGTGCCAGCAGCGAGAGGGCCGGGGAGCTGTTTTTT. It encodes CASSERAGELFF. This chain links TRBV9 with TRBJ2-2, with D perhaps matching TRBD2 (5 bases). CDR3 length: 12 residues. The V end was cut by 3 bases, the J end by 6 bases, with 6 bases between. Germline V gene sequence: CDR1 SGDLS, CDR2 YYNGEE.

The rearrangement links TRBV19 to TRBJ1-5; D uncertain. Germline CDR1 LNHDA, CDR2 SQIVND (reference sequence). V lost 0 bases and J 6 bases, leaving 6 bases between the germline ends. CDR3 length: 13 amino acids. CDR3 residues: CASSIDPGQPQHF. In nucleotides, the CDR3 is TGTGCCAGTAGTATAGATCCGGGTCAGCCCCAGCATTTT.

J is TRBJ2-3 and V is TRBV25-1; TRBD2 agrees at 13 bases. CDR1 is MGHDK, CDR2 SYGVNS, per germline. The CDR3 covers 14 residues. Trimming at V came to 3 bases and at J to 10 bases, leaving 4 bases not matched to a gene. As DNA, the CDR3 is TGTGCCAGCAGTGAGGGACTAGCGGGAACCCCGCAGTATTTT. It codes for CASSEGLAGTPQYF.

This sequence joins TRBV11-3 and TRBJ1-1; TRBD1 is a possible D gene (6 bases). The CDR3 is 15 amino acids. Trimming cost V 0 bases and J 8 bases, with 16 bases left between them. Germline V lookup: CDR1 SGHNT, CDR2 YENEEA. This CDR3 is CASSLEYWTAGEAFF. Written as DNA, the CDR3 is TGTGCCAGCAGCTTAGAGTATTGGACAGCGGGAGAAGCTTTCTTT.

The chain is built from TRBV7-2 and TRBJ2-3, with 12 bases matching TRBD2. CDR3 length: 15 amino acids. V dropped 4 bases and J dropped 7; count of bases not matched to a gene: 6. Germline V lookup: CDR1 SGHTA, CDR2 FQGNSA. The CDR3 loop is CASSSLAGGANTQYF. In DNA, the CDR3 is TGTGCCAGCAGCTCTCTAGCGGGAGGGGCAAATACGCAGTATTTT.

The chain joins TRBV9 to TRBJ2-3; D may be TRBD1 (6 bases). Looked up from germline, CDR1 is SGDLS and CDR2 is YYNGEE. Trimming left V 4 bases short and J 2 bases short, with 17 bases between. CDR3 length: 16 residues. The CDR3 nucleotides read TGTGCCAGCAGCCCCTACGCAGGGGAATTCACAGATACGCAGTATTTT. Translation gives CASSPYAGEFTDTQYF.

Details on this clone: At one boundary the junction diverges from the germline segment, which might be a read error. The rearrangement uses TRBV30 and TRBJ2-1, with TRBD2 matching 7 bases. The germline CDR1 and CDR2 sequences are GTSNPN and SVGIG (reference sequence). The CDR3 length is 13 residues. The CDR3 DNA reads TGCGCCTCGGGGCGGGAGAGTAGGAATGAGCAGTTCTTC. Translated, it gives CASGRESRNEQFF. The full variable domain, rest sourced from reference TRBV30 and TRBJ2-1, is SQTIHQWPATLVQPVGSPLSLECTVEGTSNPNLYWYRQAAGRGLQLLFYSVGIGQISSEVPQNLSASRPQDRQFILSSKKLLLSDSGFYLCASGRESRNEQFFGPGTRLTVL.

The CDR3 here is CASSQDIPPGEKLFF. CDR3 bases: TGCGCCAGCAGCCAAGATATCCCCCCGGGTGAAAAACTGTTTTTT. This rearrangement joins TRBV4-3 to TRBJ1-4; no reliable D call. The CDR3 runs 15 residues. Per germline, CDR1 LGHNA and CDR2 YSLEER. V was cut by 0 bases and J by 7 bases, with 12 bases left in between.

The V and J genes are TRBV19 and TRBJ1-5; D not resolved. The CDR3 covers 16 residues. CDR1 and CDR2 (germline): LNHDA, SQIVND (reference sequence). V lost 3 bases and J lost 5, with 17 bases in between. CDR3 coding DNA: TGTGCCAGTAGTATTACCGGGGAACGAAAGGATCAGCCCCAGCATTTT. Amino acids: CASSITGERKDQPQHF.